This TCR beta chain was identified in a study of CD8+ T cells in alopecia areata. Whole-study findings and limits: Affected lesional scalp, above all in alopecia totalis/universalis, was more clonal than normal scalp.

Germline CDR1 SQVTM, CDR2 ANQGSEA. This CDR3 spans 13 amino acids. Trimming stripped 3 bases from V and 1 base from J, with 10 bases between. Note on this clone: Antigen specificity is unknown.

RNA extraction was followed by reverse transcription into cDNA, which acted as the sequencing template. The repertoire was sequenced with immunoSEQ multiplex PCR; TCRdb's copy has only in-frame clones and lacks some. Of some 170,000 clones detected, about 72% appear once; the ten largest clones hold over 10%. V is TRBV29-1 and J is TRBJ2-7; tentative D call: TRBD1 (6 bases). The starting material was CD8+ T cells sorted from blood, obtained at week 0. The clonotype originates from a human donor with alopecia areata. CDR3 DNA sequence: TGCAGCGTTGACACAGGGAGTTCCTACGAGCAGTACTTC. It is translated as CSVDTGSSYEQYF.